The source of this T cell receptor beta chain is a study of T cell repertoires in cytomegalovirus infection. Study-wide background: In the study, CMV epitopes included recently identified HLA-C-restricted and well-studied HLA-B-restricted ones. It can be stated that public TCR beta signatures indicated CMV infection as well as a matching HLA type.

Note on this clonotype: Antigen unknown.

TCRdb analysed the reads with MiXCR anew, one entry per CDR3 protein. The sample shows about a million distinct CDR3 sequences, under 40% of them seen only once. Germline V gene lookup returns CDR1 LGHNA and CDR2 YSLEER. V gave up 1 base and J gave up 0 bases; unmatched junction bases: 8. The CDR3 is 18 amino acids. Study-level results: CMV-specific HLA-C-restricted TCR beta clonotypes dominated the ex vivo response. Cumulative frequency of public TCR beta families picked out carriers of CMV plus the relevant HLA.

The rearrangement links TRBV4-3 to TRBJ2-3; TRBD1 matches 9 bases. The sequencing used cultured CD8+ T cells from PBMCs, collected from culture after CMV antigen stimulation. The TCR comes from a human donor in good health (CMV status not recorded). Some clones in this sample may be carry-over from other donors' samples. The CDR3 loop is CASSQAGLGQGSTDTQYF. The CDR3 DNA reads as TGCGCCAGCAGCCAAGCCGGATTGGGACAGGGTAGCACAGATACGCAGTATTTT.